A single sample gave rise to the 20 T cell receptor beta chains below, sequenced in a study of blood T cell repertoires in COVID-19. The table came from immunoSEQ multiplex PCR; TCRdb's copy has only in-frame clones and leaves some out. This sample has around 150,000 clones, with under 85% found just once. Sequencing input: peripheral blood. These receptors were obtained from an elderly woman with acute or convalescent COVID-19.

The chain recombines TRBV29-1 with TRBJ1-1; D remains ambiguous. Germline V CDR1 and CDR2: SQVTM, ANQGSEA. The CDR3 is 12 residues long. The V gene lost 5 bases and the J gene lost 4 bases, with 11 bases spanning the gap. The CDR3: CSVSREGTEAFF. The CDR3 DNA reads TGCAGCGTTTCGAGGGAGGGCACTGAAGCTTTCTTT.

The gene calls are TRBV4-3 and TRBJ1-2, with TRBD1 matching over 7 bases. V lost 4 bases to trimming and J lost 2 bases; unmatched junction nucleotides: 13. Germline CDR1 is LGHNA and CDR2 is YSLEER. This CDR3 is 17 amino acids long. This CDR3 is CASSLFNSGTENYGYTF. CDR3 coding DNA: TGCGCCAGCAGCCTTTTTAACTCCGGGACAGAGAACTATGGCTACACCTTC.

The CDR3 loop reads CASRHPGQGYGYTF. CDR3 nucleotide sequence: TGTGCCAGTAGACACCCTGGACAGGGTTATGGCTACACCTTC. This chain uses TRBV19 with TRBJ1-2; 8 bases align to TRBD1. J was trimmed by 5 bases and V by 6 bases; bases with no gene match: 8. CDR1 and CDR2 (germline): LNHDA, SQIVND (reference sequence). The CDR3 runs 14 residues.

The chain combines TRBV9 with TRBJ2-5, with D perhaps TRBD2 (6 bases). In germline, CDR1 is SGDLS, CDR2 YYNGEE. The length of the CDR3 is 13 residues. The V gene lost 4 bases and the J gene lost 5 bases, with 12 bases spanning the gap. CDR3 bases: TGTGCCAGCAGCTCTAGCGTCATGGAGACCCAGTACTTC. This codes for CASSSSVMETQYF.

The chain recombines TRBV15 with TRBJ1-4; 7 positions agree with TRBD1. Per germline, CDR1 LNHNV and CDR2 YYDKDF (reference sequence). The CDR3 extends over 17 amino acids. V lost 1 base to trimming and J lost 0 bases; unmatched junction nucleotides: 5. CDR3 nucleotides: TGTGCCACCAGCAGAGGGGGACAGTCAGCAACTAATGAAAAACTGTTTTTT. Protein product: CATSRGGQSATNEKLFF.

The chain is built from TRBV7-2 and TRBJ2-5; 8 bases match TRBD1. This CDR3 has 17 amino acids. Trimming at V came to 5 bases and at J to 3 bases, leaving 14 bases not matched to a gene. Germline loops: CDR1 SGHTA, CDR2 FQGNSA. DNA of the CDR3: TGTGCCAGCAGCAGTCCTTCCCGACAGGGGCCGGAAGAGACCCAGTACTTC. This gives the protein CASSSPSRQGPEETQYF. The whole variable domain, filled in from reference TRBV7-2 and TRBJ2-5, reads GAGVSQSPSNKVTEKGKDVELRCDPISGHTALYWYRQSLGQGLEFLIYFQGNSAPDKSGLPSDRFSAERTGGSVSTLTIQRTQQEDSAVYLCASSSPSRQGPEETQYFGPGTRLLVL.

The CDR3 DNA sequence: TGTGCCAGCAGCCAAGAGGGGCTAGCGGGCTCCAATGAGCAGTTCTTC. This gives the protein CASSQEGLAGSNEQFF. The gene calls are TRBV4-2 and TRBJ2-1; 8 nucleotides match TRBD2. Per germline, CDR1 LGHNA and CDR2 YNFKEQ. V lost 0 bases, J lost 6 bases, and 7 bases stayed unmatched. The CDR3 runs 16 residues.

This chain links TRBV7-8 with TRBJ1-5; possibly TRBD1 for D (6 bases). The germline V and J ends were trimmed by 3 bases and 7 bases, with 10 bases remaining between them. The germline gives CDR1 SGHVS, CDR2 FQNEAQ. The CDR3 totals 13 residues. Here the CDR3 DNA reads TGTGCCAGCAGCTTCAGGGGTGGACAGCCCCAGCATTTT. This translates into CASSFRGGQPQHF.

The chain uses TRBV7-2 and TRBJ1-1; a possible D gene is TRBD1 (6 bases). Germline V gene data show CDR1 as SGHTA and CDR2 as FQGNSA. Trimming pared 5 bases from V and 3 bases from J, leaving 16 bases between. The CDR3 contains 15 residues. CDR3 bases: TGTGCCAGCAGCGCCTACAGGGCCGGCGACACTGAAGCTTTCTTT. Protein: CASSAYRAGDTEAFF.

The chain links TRBV19 to TRBJ2-2; 8 bases are a match to TRBD2. CDR1 and CDR2 from the germline V gene are LNHDA and SQIVND (reference sequence). The CDR3 totals 17 residues. Trimming at V came to 10 bases and at J to 6 bases, leaving 19 bases not matched to a gene. The CDR3 loop is CATGSSGRASLAGELFF. Here the CDR3 DNA reads TGTGCCACCGGGTCCTCCGGGAGGGCCTCTCTGGCCGGGGAGCTGTTTTTT.

This chain links TRBV7-9 with TRBJ1-2, with 7 bases lining up with TRBD1. V shed 3 bases and J 8 bases; nucleotides not matched to a gene: 3. The CDR3 consists of 12 residues. Germline V lookup: CDR1 SEHNR, CDR2 FQNEAQ (reference sequence). The CDR3 spells CASSFDREGYTF. The CDR3 DNA reads as TGTGCCAGCAGCTTTGACAGGGAAGGCTACACCTTC. The variable domain in full, with the rest retrieved from reference TRBV7-9 and TRBJ1-2, is DTGVSQNPRHKITKRGQNVTFRCDPISEHNRLYWYRQTLGQGPEFLTYFQNEAQLEKSRLLSDRFSAERPKGSFSTLEIQRTEQGDSAMYLCASSFDREGYTFGSGTRLTVV.

This clone was seen ten or more times. The J gene is TRBJ1-6, the V gene TRBV3-1 (or the pseudogene TRBV3-2); D perhaps matches TRBD1 (6 bases). The CDR3 covers 16 residues. Trimming left V 4 bases short and J 9 bases short, with 19 bases between. The V gene's germline CDR1 is LGHDT and CDR2 YNNKEL (reference sequence). This chain's CDR3 is CASSPFPGGATSPLHF. In nucleotides, the CDR3 is TGTGCCAGCAGCCCCTTTCCGGGGGGGGCTACTTCACCCCTCCACTTT.

The chain uses TRBV6-2 or TRBV6-3 and TRBJ2-7; 14 bases line up with TRBD2. Losses at the gene ends were 2 bases for V and 4 bases for J; bases not matched to a gene: 7. CDR3 length: 17 amino acids. Per germline, CDR1 MNHEY and CDR2 SVGEGT. Here the CDR3 DNA reads TGTGCCAGCAGTTACACCCTAGGACTAGCGGGGGGATACGAGCAGTACTTC. Protein product: CASSYTLGLAGGYEQYF.

This clone has just a few counts. This chain joins TRBV2 and TRBJ2-7, with 7 bases matching TRBD1. Germline lookup yields CDR1 SNHLY and CDR2 FYNNEI. The CDR3 contains 13 residues. V gave up 6 bases and J gave up 7 bases; unmatched junction bases: 9. This CDR3 reads CASRRDSLVEQYF. The CDR3 DNA reads TGTGCCAGCAGACGGGACAGTTTAGTGGAGCAGTACTTC.

The V gene is TRBV5-1, the J gene TRBJ1-1, with a tentative D call TRBD1 (5 bases). The germline V gene encodes CDR1 SGHRS and CDR2 YFSETQ. The CDR3 extends over 17 amino acids. Trimming pared 3 bases from V and 0 bases from J, leaving 18 bases between. The CDR3 is CASSSSPQGPMNTEAFF. DNA of the CDR3: TGCGCCAGCAGCTCGTCGCCCCAGGGTCCCATGAACACTGAAGCTTTCTTT.

This chain links TRBV9 with TRBJ2-3, with TRBD2 matching over 7 bases. Trimming at V came to 1 base and at J to 0 bases, leaving 5 bases not matched to a gene. Germline CDR1 SGDLS, CDR2 YYNGEE. CDR3 size: 16 residues. Here the CDR3 reads CASSVKGGGSTDTQYF. Here the CDR3 DNA reads TGTGCCAGCAGCGTAAAGGGCGGGGGTAGCACAGATACGCAGTATTTT.

The V gene is TRBV7-6, the J gene TRBJ2-2, with D unclear. The CDR3 extends over 16 amino acids. The germline gives CDR1 SGHVS, CDR2 FNYEAQ. V lost 1 base and J lost 3, with 12 bases in between. The CDR3 nucleotides read TGTGCCAGCAGCTTAGTTCCAGCGAGAGACACCGGGGAGCTGTTTTTT. Translated: CASSLVPARDTGELFF.

The sample holds one count of this clone. This chain uses TRBV6-6 with TRBJ1-6; 9 bases match TRBD1. V lost 4 bases and J lost 7; bases outside the gene matches: 5. Germline loops: CDR1 MNHNY, CDR2 SVGAGI (reference sequence). CDR3 length: 15 amino acids. CDR3 in amino acids: CASSSRDRANSPLHF. Here the CDR3 DNA reads TGTGCCAGCAGTTCCCGGGACAGGGCCAATTCACCCCTCCACTTT.

The rearrangement joins TRBV25-1 to TRBJ1-5; D gene ambiguous. CDR3 length: 13 residues. Germline V gene sequence: CDR1 MGHDK, CDR2 SYGVNS. V was shortened by 2 bases and J by 3 bases, with 5 bases between the two germline ends. CDR3 protein: CASSEGLNQPQHF. CDR3 nucleotides: TGTGCCAGCAGTGAAGGACTCAATCAGCCCCAGCATTTT.

V and J are TRBV2 and TRBJ1-2, with a weak D call TRBD1 (6 bases). Trimming pared 3 bases from V and 4 bases from J, leaving 12 bases between. The CDR3 sequence is 14 residues long. The germline CDR1 and CDR2 sequences are SNHLY and FYNNEI. For the CDR3, the DNA is TGTGCCAGCAGTGATTTCACAGGGTTCTATGGCTACACCTTC. This encodes CASSDFTGFYGYTF.